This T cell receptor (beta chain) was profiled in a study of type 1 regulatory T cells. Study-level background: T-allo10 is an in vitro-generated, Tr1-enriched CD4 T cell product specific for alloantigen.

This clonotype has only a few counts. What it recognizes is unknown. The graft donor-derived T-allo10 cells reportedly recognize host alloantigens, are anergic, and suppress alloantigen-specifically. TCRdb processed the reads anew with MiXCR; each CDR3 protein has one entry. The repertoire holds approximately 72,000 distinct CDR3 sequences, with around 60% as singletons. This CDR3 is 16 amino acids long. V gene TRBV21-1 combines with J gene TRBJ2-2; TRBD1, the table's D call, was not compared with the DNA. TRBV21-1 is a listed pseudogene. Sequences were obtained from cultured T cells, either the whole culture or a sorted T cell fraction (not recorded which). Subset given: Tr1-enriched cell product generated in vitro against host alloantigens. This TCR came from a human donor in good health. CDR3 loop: CASSVSGTGNTGELFF. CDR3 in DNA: TGTGCCAGCAGCGTCTCCGGGACAGGGAACACCGGGGAGCTGTTTTTT.